These T cell receptor beta chains were read from a single sample in a study of Ad26.COV2.S vaccination and SARS-CoV-2 variants. Some clones are missing from TCRdb's copy, which holds only in-frame ones; the method was immunoSEQ multiplex PCR. The table shows around 300,000 clones, with 75% to 90% occurring only once. The sample here was peripheral blood, taken in a trial of Ad26.COV2.S vaccine versus placebo. The receptor source for this set is a person between 18 and 59 years old who received the Ad26.COV2.S COVID-19 vaccine or a placebo. The CDR3 runs from the conserved cysteine through the conserved F or W. The D gene is left open where the match is weak. Clone size is given for some rows only: seen once, a few or many times, or a class if the clone is expanded.

D gene: TRBD2; clone size: .; J gene: TRBJ2-1; V gene: TRBV5-1; CDR3 DNA: TGCGCCAGCAGCCGGGAACCTAGCGGGAGCTCCTACAATGAGCAGTTCTTC; CDR3 protein: CASSREPSGSSYNEQFF
D gene: .; clone size: .; J gene: TRBJ1-1; V gene: TRBV15; CDR3 DNA: TGTGCCACCAGCAGAACCCTAAACCAGAACACTGAAGCTTTCTTT; CDR3 protein: CATSRTLNQNTEAFF
D gene: .; clone size: .; J gene: TRBJ1-5; V gene: TRBV9; CDR3 DNA: TGTGCCAGCAGCCCATCTCCGGACACCTACAATCAGCCCCAGCATTTT; CDR3 protein: CASSPSPDTYNQPQHF
D gene: .; clone size: .; J gene: TRBJ2-3; V gene: TRBV19; CDR3 DNA: TGTGCCAGTAGTATAGCCGTCACAGATACGCAGTATTTT; CDR3 protein: CASSIAVTDTQYF
D gene: TRBD1; clone size: .; J gene: TRBJ1-5; V gene: TRBV7-6; CDR3 DNA: TGTGCCAGCAGCTTAGGGGCAGGGGGCACTAATCAGCCCCAGCATTTT; CDR3 protein: CASSLGAGGTNQPQHF
D gene: .; clone size: .; J gene: TRBJ1-2; V gene: TRBV3-1/TRBV3-2; CDR3 DNA: TGTGCCAGCAGCCAAGGTGAGAGGACCTATGGCTACACCTTC; CDR3 protein: CASSQGERTYGYTF
D gene: TRBD1; clone size: .; J gene: TRBJ1-1; V gene: TRBV19; CDR3 DNA: TGTGCCAGTAGTTCGGTGGCCCGGGGGACAGGGAGCACTGAAGCTTTCTTT; CDR3 protein: CASSSVARGTGSTEAFF
D gene: .; clone size: .; J gene: TRBJ2-1; V gene: TRBV7-9; CDR3 DNA: TGTGCCAGCTCGTGGAGCTCCTACAATGAGCAGTTCTTC; CDR3 protein: CASSWSSYNEQFF
D gene: .; clone size: .; J gene: TRBJ1-6; V gene: TRBV9; CDR3 DNA: TGTGCCAGCAGCCCAGACCTCGGCTCACCCCTCCACTTT; CDR3 protein: CASSPDLGSPLHF
D gene: .; clone size: .; J gene: TRBJ1-2; V gene: TRBV4-3; CDR3 DNA: TGCGCCAGCAGCCACCAGGCCAGGGGAGACTATGGCTACACCTTC; CDR3 protein: CASSHQARGDYGYTF
D gene: .; clone size: .; J gene: TRBJ2-3; V gene: TRBV3-1/TRBV3-2; CDR3 DNA: TGTGCCAGCAGCCGAGAAACCTGGGATACGCAGTATTTT; CDR3 protein: CASSRETWDTQYF
D gene: .; clone size: .; J gene: TRBJ2-1; V gene: TRBV7-2; CDR3 DNA: TGTGCCAGCAGCTTGGACAGCGGTGCCTACAATGAGCAGTTCTTC; CDR3 protein: CASSLDSGAYNEQFF
D gene: .; clone size: .; J gene: TRBJ1-3; V gene: TRBV28; CDR3 DNA: TGTGCCAGCACCCCGAGGAACCGTGGAAACACCATATATTTT; CDR3 protein: CASTPRNRGNTIYF
D gene: TRBD1; clone size: .; J gene: TRBJ1-2; V gene: TRBV10-3; CDR3 DNA: TGTGCCATCAGTGCCTCGGACAGGGGCTATGGCTACACCTTC; CDR3 protein: CAISASDRGYGYTF
D gene: .; clone size: .; J gene: TRBJ2-2; V gene: TRBV29-1; CDR3 DNA: TGCAGCGTTGATTTCGCCAGCGAGACCGGGGAGCTGTTTTTT; CDR3 protein: CSVDFASETGELFF
D gene: TRBD1; clone size: .; J gene: TRBJ1-2; V gene: TRBV7-2; CDR3 DNA: TGTGCCAGCAGCTTACAGGGGGCCGGCGGCTACACCTTC; CDR3 protein: CASSLQGAGGYTF
D gene: .; clone size: few; J gene: TRBJ2-7; V gene: TRBV18; CDR3 DNA: TGTGCCAGCTCACCACCGGATAGGGCAGTCAAGTACTTC; CDR3 protein: CASSPPDRAVKYF
D gene: .; clone size: .; J gene: TRBJ2-7; V gene: TRBV6-1; CDR3 DNA: TGTGCCAGCAGTGAATCGCCAGGATTATCCTACGAGCAGTACTTC; CDR3 protein: CASSESPGLSYEQYF
D gene: .; clone size: few; J gene: TRBJ1-2; V gene: TRBV7-8; CDR3 DNA: TGTGCCAGCAGCTTGGCGACTCATTCCCCTAACTATGCGTATGGCTACACCTTC; CDR3 protein: CASSLATHSPNYAYGYTF
D gene: .; clone size: .; J gene: TRBJ1-1; V gene: TRBV6-5; CDR3 DNA: TGTGCCAGCATTTCCACTTTGTTCACTGAAGCTTTCTTT; CDR3 protein: CASISTLFTEAFF
D gene: .; clone size: .; J gene: TRBJ1-1; V gene: TRBV12-3/TRBV12-4; CDR3 DNA: TGTGCCAGCAGTCTACAGGGAAAAGGGGCTTTCTTT; CDR3 protein: CASSLQGKGAFF
D gene: .; clone size: .; J gene: TRBJ1-1; V gene: TRBV27; CDR3 DNA: TGTGCCAGCAGACGGAGTTCGGCAGGTGGGAACACTGAAGCTTTCTTT; CDR3 protein: CASRRSSAGGNTEAFF
D gene: TRBD1; clone size: .; J gene: TRBJ1-2; V gene: TRBV6-2/TRBV6-3; CDR3 DNA: TGTGCCAGCAGTTACTCATCGGGCGGACAGGACATATATGGCTACACCTTC; CDR3 protein: CASSYSSGGQDIYGYTF
D gene: TRBD1; clone size: .; J gene: TRBJ2-5; V gene: TRBV10-3; CDR3 DNA: TGTGCCATCAGTGAAAGACAGGGGCAAGAGACCCAGTACTTC; CDR3 protein: CAISERQGQETQYF
D gene: TRBD1; clone size: .; J gene: TRBJ1-2; V gene: TRBV6-2/TRBV6-3; CDR3 DNA: TGTGCCAGCAGTCCCCCAACCCAAATGACAGGGATCGGAATCGCCTATGGCTACACCTTC; CDR3 protein: CASSPPTQMTGIGIAYGYTF
D gene: .; clone size: .; J gene: TRBJ2-1; V gene: TRBV20-1; CDR3 DNA: TGCAGTGCTAGTGTATCCCGGAGGATTAAGAGGCACAATGAGCAGTTCTTC; CDR3 protein: CSASVSRRIKRHNEQFF
D gene: TRBD1; clone size: .; J gene: TRBJ2-1; V gene: TRBV24-1; CDR3 DNA: TGTGCCACCAGTGAGGGGAACAGGGGGCCTAAGGACAATGAGCAGTTCTTC; CDR3 protein: CATSEGNRGPKDNEQFF
D gene: TRBD2; clone size: .; J gene: TRBJ2-2; V gene: TRBV28; CDR3 DNA: TGTGCCAGCTCGGCGGGAGTCGGGACCGGGGAGCTGTTTTTT; CDR3 protein: CASSAGVGTGELFF
D gene: .; clone size: .; J gene: TRBJ2-7; V gene: TRBV27; CDR3 DNA: TGTGCCAGCAGTCTGGCCTCGGGACAAATCTACGAGCAGTACTTC; CDR3 protein: CASSLASGQIYEQYF
D gene: TRBD1; clone size: .; J gene: TRBJ1-1; V gene: TRBV19; CDR3 DNA: TGTGCCAGTAGTATAGACTGGACAGGGAAAGCTTTCTTT; CDR3 protein: CASSIDWTGKAFF
D gene: .; clone size: .; J gene: TRBJ1-1; V gene: TRBV7-9; CDR3 DNA: TGTGCCAGCAGCTTAGCGCAGGGATCCACTGAAGCTTTCTTT; CDR3 protein: CASSLAQGSTEAFF